This T cell receptor (beta chain) emerged from a study of blood T cell repertoires in COVID-19. Study overall: The cDNA or gDNA used as material had been derived from T cells, B-cell-depleted T cells, or PBMCs.

The CDR3 contains 14 residues. The germline V gene encodes CDR1 SQVTM and CDR2 ANQGSEA. With 4 bases removed from V and 3 bases from J, the gap between germline ends came to 16 bases. The assay was immunoSEQ multiplex PCR, and TCRdb's table has in-frame clones only and misses some. The table includes 410,000 or so clones, around 86% detected once. This TCR was recovered from a woman in her 30s with active or convalescent COVID-19. The material sequenced was peripheral blood. V usage is TRBV29-1 and J usage is TRBJ2-7, with D possibly TRBD2 on 5 matching bases. The CDR3 region has the DNA TGCAGCGTTGTTTTCCCTCCGGGGATCTACGAGCAGTACTTC. Protein sequence: CSVVFPPGIYEQYF.